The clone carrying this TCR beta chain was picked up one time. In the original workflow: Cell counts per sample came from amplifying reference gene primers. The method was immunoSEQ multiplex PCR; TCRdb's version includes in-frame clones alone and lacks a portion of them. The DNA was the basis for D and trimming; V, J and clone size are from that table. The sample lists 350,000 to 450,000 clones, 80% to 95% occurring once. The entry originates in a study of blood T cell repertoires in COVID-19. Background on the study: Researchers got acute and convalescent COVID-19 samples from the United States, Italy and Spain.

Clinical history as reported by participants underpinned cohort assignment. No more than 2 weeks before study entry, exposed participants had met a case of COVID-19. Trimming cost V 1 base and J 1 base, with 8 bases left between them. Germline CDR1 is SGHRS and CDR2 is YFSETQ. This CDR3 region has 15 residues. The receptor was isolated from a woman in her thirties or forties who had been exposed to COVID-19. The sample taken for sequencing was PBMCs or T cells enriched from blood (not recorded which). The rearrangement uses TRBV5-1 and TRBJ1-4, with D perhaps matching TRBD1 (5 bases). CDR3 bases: TGCGCCAGCAGCTTGCGTCAGGGAACTAATGAAAAACTGTTTTTT. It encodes CASSLRQGTNEKLFF.